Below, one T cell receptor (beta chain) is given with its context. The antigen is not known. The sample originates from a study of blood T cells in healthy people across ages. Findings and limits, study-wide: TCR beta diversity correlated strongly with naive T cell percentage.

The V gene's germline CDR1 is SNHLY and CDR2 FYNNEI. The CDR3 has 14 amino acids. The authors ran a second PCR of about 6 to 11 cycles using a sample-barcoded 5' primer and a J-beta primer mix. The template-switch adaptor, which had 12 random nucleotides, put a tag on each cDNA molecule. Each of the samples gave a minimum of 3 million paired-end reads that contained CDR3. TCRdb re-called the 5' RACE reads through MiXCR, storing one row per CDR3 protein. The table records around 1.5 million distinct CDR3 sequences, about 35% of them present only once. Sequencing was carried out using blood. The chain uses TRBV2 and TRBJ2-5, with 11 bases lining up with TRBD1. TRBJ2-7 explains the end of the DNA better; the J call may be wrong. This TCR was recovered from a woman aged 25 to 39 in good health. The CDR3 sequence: CASRKRTGGGEQYF. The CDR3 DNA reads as TGTGCCAGCAGAAAGAGGACAGGGGGCGGCGAGCAGTACTTC.